The 32 T cell receptor beta chains given below trace back to one sample, sequenced in a study of regulatory T cells in long-lasting Graves disease. Time point described: newly diagnosed GD, antithyroid drugs for less than 3 months. Extracted RNA from PBMCs served as the source of the TCR library. TCR beta libraries were built with iRepertoire HTBI primers and Arm-PCR of CDR3 regions. TCRdb itself ran the multiplex PCR reads through MiXCR, one entry per CDR3 protein. The data hold 250,000 to 400,000 distinct CDR3 sequences, with 15% to 20% observed a single time. The sequences come from peripheral blood mononuclear cells (PBMCs), collected at new diagnosis, from a patient treated with antithyroid drugs. The receptors derive from a female donor with Graves disease.

As to this clonotype: A much larger clone lies a single base off, so this may be a read error. The chain couples TRBV6-1 to TRBJ2-2; tentatively, D is TRBD2 (5 bases). Between the trimmed V and J ends, which lost 10 bases and 2 bases, there was a span of 14 bases. Germline V lookup: CDR1 MNHNS, CDR2 SASEGT. The CDR3 is 14 amino acids. The CDR3 loop reads CATKRGYNTGELFF. CDR3 sequence (DNA): TGTGCCACCAAACGGGGTTACAACACCGGGGAGCTGTTTTTT.

The chain uses TRBV20-1 and TRBJ2-3, with a possible D match to TRBD2 (5 bases). The CDR3 covers 13 residues. The germline V gene encodes CDR1 DFQATT and CDR2 SNEGSKA (reference sequence). The ends were cut back, 2 bases at V and 6 bases at J, with 12 bases in the middle. CDR3 residues: CSARLAAKDTQYF. DNA for the CDR3: TGCAGTGCTAGACTAGCAGCAAAGGATACGCAGTATTTT.

This clonotype has ten or more counts. The J gene is TRBJ2-3, the V gene TRBV20-1, with D possibly being TRBD1 or TRBD2 (5 bases each). Germline lookup yields CDR1 DFQATT and CDR2 SNEGSKA (reference sequence). CDR3 length equals 14 residues. Between the trimmed V and J ends, which lost 5 bases and 0 bases, there was a span of 12 bases. CDR3 nucleotide sequence: TGCAGTGCTGGGACGGACGCTAGCACAGATACGCAGTATTTT. It is translated as CSAGTDASTDTQYF.

This clonotype was counted at least ten times. The rearrangement uses TRBV29-1 and TRBJ2-5; the D call may be TRBD1 or TRBD2 (6 bases each). This CDR3 spans 14 amino acids. Germline lookup yields CDR1 SQVTM and CDR2 ANQGSEA. V dropped 6 bases and J dropped 3 bases, with 17 bases sitting between them. Here the CDR3 DNA reads TGCAGCGTGGAAAGGGGGGTTGAGGAAGAGACCCAGTACTTC. This gives the protein CSVERGVEEETQYF.

V and J are TRBV2 and TRBJ2-5, with D maybe TRBD2 (6 bases). The germline V gene has CDR1 SNHLY and CDR2 FYNNEI. The CDR3 sequence is 15 residues long. V lost 4 bases, J lost 2 bases, and 14 bases lay in between. CDR3 amino acids: CASSVGGVGQETQYF. The DNA for the CDR3 is TGTGCCAGCAGTGTCGGCGGGGTGGGTCAAGAGACCCAGTACTTC.

The chain carries TRBV11-1 and TRBJ2-7, with TRBD2 matching 8 bases. Germline CDR1 and CDR2: SGHAT and FQDESV (reference sequence). Trimming removed 8 bases from V and 3 bases from J; junction bases left unmatched: 12. The CDR3 extends over 15 amino acids. CDR3 bases: TGTGCCAGCCCCCCCGGGACTAGAAACCTCTACGAGCAGTACTTC. It codes for CASPPGTRNLYEQYF.

This clonotype was recorded at least ten times. The chain combines TRBV24-1 with TRBJ2-1; perhaps TRBD2 as D (6 bases). Germline values: CDR1 KGHDR, CDR2 SFDVKD. The ends were cut back, 4 bases at V and 5 bases at J, with 17 bases in the middle. The CDR3 runs to 16 residues. CDR3 protein: CATSDRGTEPHNEQFF. The DNA of the CDR3 is TGTGCCACCAGTGACAGAGGGACTGAACCCCACAATGAGCAGTTCTTC.

This clonotype was counted a few times. The rearrangement joins TRBV4-2 to TRBJ2-1, with unresolved D. Germline CDR1 LGHNA, CDR2 YNFKEQ. V lost 0 bases and J 10 bases, leaving 13 bases between the germline ends. The CDR3 runs to 14 residues. CDR3 sequence reads: CASSQENRRPEQFF. CDR3 DNA sequence: TGTGCCAGCAGCCAAGAGAATCGGCGGCCCGAGCAGTTCTTC.

This clonotype has a handful of counts. J is TRBJ2-5 and V is TRBV5-6; 10 bases agree with TRBD2. CDR3 length equals 16 residues. With V trimmed by 1 base and J by 9 bases, 12 bases remained unmatched. Germline CDR1 reads SGHDT; CDR2 reads YYEEEE. The CDR3 DNA reads as TGTGCCAGCAGCTTGACGACTAGCGGGCCGTACCGGCCCCAGTACTTC. Its translation is CASSLTTSGPYRPQYF.

This clonotype was seen repeatedly, ten times or more. The rearrangement links TRBV11-2 to TRBJ2-1, with TRBD1 as a possible D gene (5 bases). From germline, CDR1 is SGHAT and CDR2 FQNNGV. CDR3 length: 15 amino acids. Trimming removed 5 bases from V and 0 bases from J, with 11 bases in between. The CDR3 region is CASSHGHHSYNEQFF. CDR3 nucleotides: TGTGCCAGCAGCCACGGACATCACTCCTACAATGAGCAGTTCTTC.

This clonotype was counted many times. The chain is built from TRBV25-1 and TRBJ2-1; 8 bases map to TRBD2. This CDR3 has 15 amino acids. Germline V gene sequence: CDR1 MGHDK, CDR2 SYGVNS. V shed 4 bases and J 2 bases; nucleotides not matched to a gene: 4. The CDR3 DNA reads as TGTGCCAGCAGTGTTACTAGCGGTCCCTACAATGAGCAGTTCTTC. Its protein product is CASSVTSGPYNEQFF. Complete variable domain (other parts from reference TRBV25-1 and TRBJ2-1): EADIYQTPRYLVIGTGKKITLECSQTMGHDKMYWYQQDPGMELHLIHYSYGVNSTEKGDLSSESTVSRIRTEHFPLTLESARPSHTSQYLCASSVTSGPYNEQFFGPGTRLTVL.

For this clonotype: The likely explanation is a read error, given a far larger clone one base away. The V and J genes are TRBV11-2 and TRBJ1-1, with 10 bases aligning to TRBD1. V trimming: 4 bases; J trimming: 1 base; junction bases outside the gene matches: 6. The CDR3 is 16 residues long. The germline CDR1 and CDR2 sequences are SGHAT and FQNNGV. The CDR3 nucleotides read TGTGCCAGCAGCTCGGGACAGGGGATCGGGAACACTGAAGCTTTCTTT. Translated, it gives CASSSGQGIGNTEAFF.

This clonotype was detected many times. V gene TRBV20-1 combines with J gene TRBJ2-3, with D maybe TRBD2 (7 bases). This CDR3 comprises 15 residues. CDR1 and CDR2 (germline): DFQATT, SNEGSKA (reference sequence). V was trimmed by 3 bases and J by 8 bases, leaving 21 bases between them. The CDR3, as DNA: TGCAGTGCTAGTTTCCCTAGCGGAGGGGGAGGTACGCAGTATTTT. Protein product: CSASFPSGGGGTQYF.

The table lists this clonotype with many counts. This chain joins TRBV6-5 and TRBJ1-2; TRBD1 agrees at 11 bases. J lost 3 bases, V lost 4 bases, and 13 bases had no gene match. The CDR3 length is 18 residues. Germline V gives CDR1 MNHEY, CDR2 SVGAGI. As DNA, the CDR3 is TGTGCCAGCAGTTTCGATCCGGGACAGGGGGTATTAGACTATGGCTACACCTTC. It yields the protein CASSFDPGQGVLDYGYTF.

This clonotype has ten or more counts. The chain is built from TRBV29-1 and TRBJ2-7; D tentatively fits TRBD1 or TRBD2 (5 bases each). V was pared by 4 bases and J by 0 bases, with 13 bases between. Germline V gene lookup returns CDR1 SQVTM and CDR2 ANQGSEA. The CDR3 spans 14 residues. The DNA for the CDR3 is TGCAGCGTTGCCCGAGGGGCGAACTCCTACGAGCAGTACTTC. It is translated as CSVARGANSYEQYF.

At least ten counts were recorded for this clonotype. This chain connects TRBV2 to TRBJ2-1; D is undetermined. Trimming cost V 1 base and J 3 bases, with 7 bases left between them. Germline-derived CDR1 and CDR2 are SNHLY and FYNNEI. The CDR3 is 14 amino acids. CDR3 in DNA: TGTGCCAGCAGTGAAGGGGTCCTCTACAATGAGCAGTTCTTC. Protein: CASSEGVLYNEQFF.

The sample holds many counts of this clonotype. V gene TRBV30 combines with J gene TRBJ2-3; the D is unclear. V lost 5 bases, J lost 6 bases, and 21 bases lay in between. In germline, CDR1 is GTSNPN, CDR2 SVGIG (reference sequence). The CDR3 has 15 amino acids. This CDR3 is CAWGSSGGFGDTQYF. The CDR3 DNA follows: TGTGCCTGGGGAAGCTCAGGCGGTTTCGGTGATACGCAGTATTTT.

A few counts support this clonotype. This chain links TRBV19 with TRBJ2-7; 9 bases agree with TRBD1. Trimming at V came to 3 bases and at J to 5 bases, leaving 2 bases not matched to a gene. CDR1 is LNHDA and CDR2 is SQIVND in the germline V gene (reference sequence). The CDR3 covers 13 residues. CDR3 in amino acids: CASSMDRGNEQYF. Here the CDR3 DNA reads TGTGCCAGTAGTATGGACAGGGGAAACGAGCAGTACTTC.

The sample holds many counts of this clonotype. CDR3 DNA sequence: TGTGCCAGCAGCCCGACCTTAGTGGCCGGGGAGCTGTTTTTT. Protein sequence: CASSPTLVAGELFF. This chain connects TRBV7-2 to TRBJ2-2, with D unclear. Trimming removed 5 bases from V and 6 bases from J, with 13 bases in between. Germline V CDR1 and CDR2: SGHTA, FQGNSA. This CDR3 has 14 amino acids.

This clonotype has ten or more counts. This chain joins TRBV29-1 and TRBJ1-5; D possibly corresponds to TRBD1 (5 bases). Germline loops: CDR1 SQVTM, CDR2 ANQGSEA. The CDR3 totals 10 residues. Between the trimmed V and J ends, which lost 8 bases and 8 bases, there was a span of 10 bases. The DNA of the CDR3 is TGCAGCATAGGGGCTGAGCCCCAGCATTTT. Translated, it gives CSIGAEPQHF.

This clonotype has just one count. The J gene is TRBJ1-2, the V gene TRBV2, with D possibly TRBD1 on 6 matching bases. V dropped 7 bases and J dropped 5 bases, with 11 bases sitting between them. Per germline, CDR1 SNHLY and CDR2 FYNNEI. The CDR3 extends over 12 amino acids. CDR3 protein: CASKGQMYGYTF. CDR3 coding DNA: TGTGCCAGCAAAGGACAGATGTATGGCTACACCTTC.

This clonotype was seen repeatedly, ten times or more. The chain recombines TRBV27 with TRBJ1-5; the D gene is possibly TRBD1 (5 bases). The CDR3 runs to 16 residues. Germline values: CDR1 MNHEY, CDR2 SMNVEV (reference sequence). With 3 bases removed from V and 1 base from J, the gap between germline ends came to 13 bases. The CDR3 reads CASSLSGGVSNQPQHF. Here the CDR3 DNA reads TGTGCCAGCAGTTTGTCGGGGGGTGTAAGCAATCAGCCCCAGCATTTT.

In this sample, this clonotype turned up many times. The V and J genes are TRBV20-1 and TRBJ2-3; D unresolved. The V and J ends lost 2 bases and 1 base respectively, with 10 bases between them. This CDR3 spans 14 amino acids. Germline lookup yields CDR1 DFQATT and CDR2 SNEGSKA (reference sequence). In nucleotides, the CDR3 is TGCAGTGCTAGACTTGGCTGGGGCACAGATACGCAGTATTTT. Residues: CSARLGWGTDTQYF.

On this clonotype itself: It differs at one base from a far larger clone, so likely a read error. No conserved phenylalanine or tryptophan ends this CDR3, so it is likely a read error. This chain connects TRBV11-2 to TRBJ2-1; TRBD2 matches 10 bases. The closer fit of TRBJ2-5 to the DNA end suggests the J call may be wrong. The CDR3 runs to 16 residues. Germline lookup yields CDR1 SGHAT and CDR2 FQNNGV. CDR3 amino acids: CASSLDPLAGAETQYS. CDR3 in DNA: TGTGCCAGCAGCTTAGATCCCCTAGCGGGAGCAGAGACCCAGTACTCC.

The chain combines TRBV27 with TRBJ1-5, with D tentatively TRBD1 (6 bases). The V end was cut by 3 bases, the J end by 3 bases, with 12 bases between. Germline V gene data show CDR1 as MNHEY and CDR2 as SMNVEV (reference sequence). The CDR3 covers 15 residues. The CDR3 region is CASSFTGRPNQPQHF. The CDR3 DNA reads as TGTGCCAGCAGTTTCACAGGGCGCCCCAATCAGCCCCAGCATTTT.

This clonotype was observed a handful of times. J is TRBJ1-2 and V is TRBV5-1, with 9 positions matching TRBD1. CDR3 length: 15 amino acids. Germline V gene lookup returns CDR1 SGHRS and CDR2 YFSETQ. The junction had 10 bases not matched to a gene; V was cut back by 4 bases and J by 6 bases. As DNA, the CDR3 is TGCGCCAGCAGCAACGCCCGGGACAGGGAGGATGGCTACACCTTC. Residues: CASSNARDREDGYTF.

The sample holds many counts of this clonotype. The gene calls are TRBV2 and TRBJ2-4; D gene uncertain. This CDR3 region has 13 residues. Between the trimmed V and J ends, which lost 4 bases and 5 bases, there was a span of 9 bases. Germline V gives CDR1 SNHLY, CDR2 FYNNEI. CDR3 in amino acids: CASSVRPENIQYF. CDR3 DNA: TGTGCCAGCAGTGTGCGTCCAGAAAACATTCAGTACTTC.

The chain links TRBV9 to TRBJ1-5; maybe TRBD1 (5 bases). CDR3 length: 15 amino acids. V lost 0 bases, J lost 3 bases, and 10 bases lay in between. Germline lookup yields CDR1 SGDLS and CDR2 YYNGEE. CDR3 sequence (DNA): TGTGCCAGCAGCGTAGACGTCGGGGCCAATCAGCCCCAGCATTTT. It translates to CASSVDVGANQPQHF.

This clonotype was counted at least ten times. The chain joins TRBV12-3 or TRBV12-4 to TRBJ2-3; TRBD2 agrees at 9 bases. Trimming took 1 base from V and 5 from J; bases not matched to a gene: 13. The CDR3 spans 18 residues. The CDR3 spells CASSLGRRLAVEGDTQYF. For the CDR3, the DNA is TGTGCCAGCAGTTTAGGAAGGAGACTAGCGGTAGAGGGAGATACGCAGTATTTT.

The gene calls are TRBV19 and TRBJ2-1; D remains ambiguous. This CDR3 comprises 17 residues. The V and J ends lost 3 bases and 6 bases respectively, with 21 bases between them. CDR1 is LNHDA and CDR2 is SQIVND in the germline V gene (reference sequence). In DNA, the CDR3 is TGTGCCAGTAGTATCATGAAGGACCTCCCTATCTTCAATGAGCAGTTCTTC. Protein sequence: CASSIMKDLPIFNEQFF.

Ten or more counts support this clonotype. The rearrangement links TRBV6-1 to TRBJ2-2, with D perhaps TRBD2 (7 bases). There are 16 residues in the CDR3. The germline CDR1 and CDR2 sequences are MNHNS and SASEGT. Deletions cut 5 bases from V and 4 bases from J, with 17 bases between. For the CDR3, the DNA is TGTGCCAGCAGTCTCCAGGGGAGGGGTCGCACCGGGGAGCTGTTTTTT. Translation: CASSLQGRGRTGELFF.

The sample holds many counts of this clonotype. This sequence joins TRBV28 and TRBJ2-1; D is tentatively TRBD1 or TRBD2 (5 bases each). The CDR3 length is 16 residues. From germline, CDR1 is MDHEN and CDR2 SYDVKM. V gave up 6 bases and J gave up 11 bases, with 26 bases separating them. CDR3 sequence (DNA): TGTGCCAGCAGCCCTGACCGGGACGCAGTCCCCGGTCAGCAGTTCTTC. This codes for CASSPDRDAVPGQQFF.